The rows below give T cell receptor beta chains drawn from one sample of a study of cytomegalovirus exposure and HLA in healthy donors. Sequencing used immunoSEQ multiplex PCR; TCRdb keeps in-frame clones, though not all of them. Of 250,000 to 400,000 clones in the sample, roughly 87% were seen once. Material for sequencing was PBMCs. The receptors here all came from a woman between 25 and 40 years old in good health and CMV-seropositive. CDR3s include the opening cysteine and the closing phenylalanine or tryptophan. A D gene is named only where the DNA matches it firmly. Expanded clones are given a class, and other clones once, few, many or no size at all.

J | size | D | V | DNA | CDR3
TRBJ1-1 | . | . | TRBV9 | TGTGCCAGCAGCGTAGGGGACCTCACTGAAGCTTTCTTT | CASSVGDLTEAFF
TRBJ1-6 | . | TRBD1 | TRBV19 | TGTGCCAGTAGGGGACAGGACTATAATTCACCCCTCCACTTT | CASRGQDYNSPLHF
TRBJ2-1 | . | TRBD1 | TRBV30 | TGTGCCTGGAAACCGACAGGGCAGCATGAGCAGTTCTTC | CAWKPTGQHEQFF
TRBJ2-7 | . | . | TRBV7-2 | TGTGCCAGCAGCTTACTCACAGGGCTAGACGAGCAGTACTTC | CASSLLTGLDEQYF
TRBJ2-1 | . | TRBD2 | TRBV2 | TGTGCCAGCCTGCTAGCGGGTTCCTACAATGAGCAGTTCTTC | CASLLAGSYNEQFF
TRBJ1-1 | . | . | TRBV7-9 | TGTGCCAGCAGCTTTTCGGCAGGGTACACTGAAGCTTTCTTT | CASSFSAGYTEAFF
TRBJ2-3 | . | . | TRBV7-3 | TGTGCCAGCAGCTTATTGGGGGGCGGAGATACGCAGTATTTT | CASSLLGGGDTQYF
TRBJ2-7 | . | . | TRBV19 | TGTGCCAGTAGTATGAGGCCAGTCCACGAGCAGTACTTC | CASSMRPVHEQYF
TRBJ2-7 | few | . | TRBV5-1 | TGCGCCAGCAGCCCACAGAACCCAGCGGGTCCGGGGGAGCAGTACTTC | CASSPQNPAGPGEQYF
TRBJ2-3 | . | . | TRBV5-4 | TGTGCCAGCAACCCAGGCGGCGGGGGCCGGACAGATACGCAGTATTTT | CASNPGGGGRTDTQYF
TRBJ1-6 | . | TRBD1 | TRBV14 | TGTGCCAGCAGCCCGACAGGGGATAATTCACCCCTCCACTTT | CASSPTGDNSPLHF
TRBJ2-5 | . | . | TRBV5-4 | TGTGCCAGCAGCTTGTTTGGGGAGACCCAGTACTTC | CASSLFGETQYF
TRBJ2-7 | . | TRBD2 | TRBV5-4 | TGTGCCAGCAGCTTGCCTAGCGGCCCCTCCTACGAGCAGTACTTC | CASSLPSGPSYEQYF
TRBJ1-2 | . | . | TRBV21-1 | TGTGCCAGCAGTAAAAAACTCGGTGGGGACTATGGCTACACCTTC | CASSKKLGGDYGYTF
TRBJ2-7 | . | TRBD1 | TRBV4-2 | TGTGCCAGCAGCCAAGATTGGACAGGGACCTACGAGCAGTACTTC | CASSQDWTGTYEQYF
TRBJ1-2 | . | . | TRBV11-2 | TGTGCCAGCAGCTTAGATCCGCAGTTCTATGGCTACACCTTC | CASSLDPQFYGYTF
TRBJ2-3 | . | . | TRBV7-9 | TGTGCCAGCAGCCTGGCACCCACAGATACGCAGTATTTT | CASSLAPTDTQYF
TRBJ1-1 | few | . | TRBV6-6 | TGTGCCAGCTCATCTCAAAGGTCGGGGGGGGCGTGGGCTTTCTTT | CASSSQRSGGAWAFF
TRBJ2-7 | . | TRBD2 | TRBV9 | TGTGCCAGCAGCGCCGCGGGAGGGCCAGGGTACGAGCAGTACTTC | CASSAAGGPGYEQYF
TRBJ2-7 | few | . | TRBV28 | TGTGCCAGCAGTTTCCGGGGTACCTACGAGCAGTACTTC | CASSFRGTYEQYF
TRBJ1-2 | . | . | TRBV1 | TGCACCAGCAGCCAAGTAAGGGGGCCTAACTATGGCTACACCTTC | CTSSQVRGPNYGYTF
TRBJ2-1 | . | TRBD2 | TRBV7-3 | TGTGCCAGCCGTAGCGGGGGGGCAGAGGAGCAGTTCTTC | CASRSGGAEEQFF
TRBJ2-3 | once | . | TRBV7-6 | TGTGCCAGCAGTGAAGACGGGCGTTTTCAATCCACAGATACGCAGTATTTT | CASSEDGRFQSTDTQYF
TRBJ2-5 | . | . | TRBV4-2 | TGTGCCAGCAGCCAACGGCGGGGCGCCGATCTTCAAGAGACCCAGTACTTC | CASSQRRGADLQETQYF